A selection of T cell receptor beta chains follows, all from one sample in a study of post-analysis software for immune sequencing data. TCRdb ran MiXCR on the PCR reads and lists one entry per CDR3 protein. Among approximately 630,000 distinct CDR3 sequences, 55% to 70% were seen once, and the ten largest hold approximately 10%. Sequenced sample: blood. The receptors originated from a girl aged 2-15 years with multiple sclerosis. Both conserved end residues are part of each CDR3. The D gene is left open where the match is weak. Some rows have no size entry. The others give once, few or many, or a class for an expanded clone.

clone_size,v_call,d_call,j_call,cdr3_nt,cdr3_aa
few,TRBV4-2,-,TRBJ1-2,TGTGCCAGCAGCCAAGAAGGCCCGATCTATGGCTACACCTTC,CASSQEGPIYGYTF
-,TRBV29-1,-,TRBJ1-1,TGCAGCGTTGTGCGGGTAAATACTGAAGCTTTCTTT,CSVVRVNTEAFF
once,TRBV27,-,TRBJ2-1,TGTGCCAGCAGTAGCCAGGCCAATGAGCGGTTCTTC,CASSSQANERFF
-,TRBV5-1,-,TRBJ2-3,TGCGCCAGCAGCTTGAGGTCGGGAGTTCCAGATACGCAGTATTTT,CASSLRSGVPDTQYF
once,TRBV7-6,-,TRBJ1-5,TGTGCCAGCAGTTTAGAAGGGGGTGGAGGTGATCAGCCCCAGCATTTT,CASSLEGGGGDQPQHF
few,TRBV27,TRBD1,TRBJ1-2,TGTGCCAGCAGTTTATCCCAGGGGGGACCCTATGGCTACACCTTC,CASSLSQGGPYGYTF
-,TRBV19,-,TRBJ2-1,TGTGCTGCCGGGGCACATGAGCAGTTCTTC,CAAGAHEQFF
-,TRBV24-1,TRBD1,TRBJ2-5,TGTGCCACCAGTGATTTGCGTGGGACAGGGGAGACCCAGTACTTC,CATSDLRGTGETQYF
-,TRBV5-1,-,TRBJ1-2,TGCGCCAGCAGCTTGTCGGAGGGGACCTATGGCTACACCTTC,CASSLSEGTYGYTF
-,TRBV6-1,-,TRBJ1-1,TGTGCCAGCAGTGAAGGGGCCGAGAACACTGAAGCTTTCTTT,CASSEGAENTEAFF
few,TRBV7-9,TRBD2,TRBJ2-7,TGTGCCAGCAGGCCATTAGCGGGAGCGTACGAGCAGTACTTC,CASRPLAGAYEQYF
few,TRBV5-1,TRBD1,TRBJ2-3,TGCGCCAGCAGCGCGGACAGGGGCACAGATACGCAGTATTTT,CASSADRGTDTQYF
-,TRBV3-1,-,TRBJ1-2,TGTGTCAGCAGCCACGAGAGACGACAGGTTAACTATGGCTACACCTTC,CVSSHERRQVNYGYTF
-,TRBV19,TRBD1,TRBJ2-1,TGTGCCAGTAGCCCCTGGGACAGATACAATGAGCAGTTCTTC,CASSPWDRYNEQFF
once,TRBV6-1,-,TRBJ2-1,TGTGCCAGCAGCAATAGCGCCATCTCCTACAATGAGCAGTTCTTC,CASSNSAISYNEQFF
-,TRBV7-8,-,TRBJ2-5,TGTGCCAGCAGCTTTCCGGGACGCAACCTCCAAGAGACCCAGTACTTC,CASSFPGRNLQETQYF
few,TRBV29-1,TRBD1,TRBJ2-1,TGCAGCGTTGCTTGGGACAGCTCCTACAATGAGCAGTTCTTC,CSVAWDSSYNEQFF
-,TRBV29-1,-,TRBJ1-2,TGCAGCGTTCTGAGCGATGGCTACACCTTC,CSVLSDGYTF
-,TRBV7-8,-,TRBJ2-1,TGTGCCAGCAGCCTGCACGGAGACAATGAGCAGTTCTTC,CASSLHGDNEQFF
-,TRBV24-1,TRBD2,TRBJ2-1,TGTGCCACCAGTGATCCTCGGGGGGTAGGCAATGAGCAGTTCTTC,CATSDPRGVGNEQFF
few,TRBV4-3,-,TRBJ2-1,TGCGCCAGCAGCCAAGGGAGGACTTTGACCTACAATGAGCAGTTCTTC,CASSQGRTLTYNEQFF
few,TRBV3-1,-,TRBJ2-1,TGTGCCAGCAGCCCCCAGATGGCCCATGAGCAGTTCTTC,CASSPQMAHEQFF
many,TRBV5-1,TRBD1,TRBJ2-7,TGCGCCAGCAGCCTGGAAGGACAGGGGGACTACGAGCAGTACTTC,CASSLEGQGDYEQYF
-,TRBV28,-,TRBJ2-5,TGTGCCAGCAGTTTGGGCGGAACGGGGAGAGAGCAGTACTTC,CASSLGGTGREQYF
-,TRBV12-3/TRBV12-4,-,TRBJ1-2,TGTGCCAGCAGTTTATATTTTATGGGTGGCTACACCTTC,CASSLYFMGGYTF
-,TRBV27,-,TRBJ2-7,TGTGCCAGCAGTTTCGGGAATGGGTACGAGCAGTACTTC,CASSFGNGYEQYF
once,TRBV6-5,-,TRBJ1-6,TGTGCCAGCAGCCAAACAAATTCACCCCTCCACTTT,CASSQTNSPLHF
-,TRBV4-3,-,TRBJ1-3,TGCGCCAGCAGCCAGGCGGCGGAAGGGGTAACTGGAAACACCATATATTTT,CASSQAAEGVTGNTIYF
few,TRBV3-1,-,TRBJ2-1,TGTGCCAGCAGCCAAGATTCCGGCTACAATGAGCAGTTCTTC,CASSQDSGYNEQFF
-,TRBV6-2/TRBV6-3,-,TRBJ2-1,TGTGCCAGCAGTTACCACAGGCCCTACAATGAGCAGTTCTTC,CASSYHRPYNEQFF
-,TRBV29-1,TRBD1,TRBJ1-1,TGCAGCGTCTCCACCGGGACAGCGAACACTGAAGCTTTCTTT,CSVSTGTANTEAFF
-,TRBV10-2,-,TRBJ1-1,TGCGCCAGCAGCGAATCAAGGTCTGGAGCTTTCTTT,CASSESRSGAFF
-,TRBV7-2,TRBD2,TRBJ2-1,TGTGCCAGCAGCTTAGCATCGGGAGACGGACTAGCTTCTTTGAGTGAGCAGTTCTTC,CASSLASGDGLASLSEQFF
-,TRBV20-1,TRBD2,TRBJ2-3,TGCAGTGCCACCTCTCCGGGACTAGCGGGAGGGCGGGGAGATACGCAGTATTTT,CSATSPGLAGGRGDTQYF
few,TRBV20-1,TRBD1,TRBJ1-4,TGCAGTGCCAGCCGGGACAGGGATTCTAAACTGTTTTTT,CSASRDRDSKLFF
-,TRBV12-3/TRBV12-4,TRBD2,TRBJ2-1,TGTGCCAGCAGTTTAGCGCTGCGGGAGAGGCAGGATGAGCAGTTCTTC,CASSLALRERQDEQFF
-,TRBV24-1,-,TRBJ2-1,TGTACCACCAGTGATTTTCAGGGCGGGGAGCAGTTCTTC,CTTSDFQGGEQFF
-,TRBV20-1,-,TRBJ1-1,TGCAGTGCCCAACAGGTTTACACTGAAGCTTTCTTT,CSAQQVYTEAFF
-,TRBV14,TRBD1,TRBJ2-1,TGTGCCAGCAAAGGGACAGGAGAGAGCTACAATGAGCAGTTCTTC,CASKGTGESYNEQFF
-,TRBV6-5,-,TRBJ2-1,TGTGCCAGCAGGGACCACTACGAGCAGTTCTTC,CASRDHYEQFF
-,TRBV20-1,-,TRBJ2-7,TGCAGTGCTAGACCCACAATTCGGGTTGTTTCCTACGAGCAGTACTTC,CSARPTIRVVSYEQYF
-,TRBV6-2/TRBV6-3,-,TRBJ1-5,TGTGCCAGCAGTTACCGGGATCAGCCCCAGCATTTT,CASSYRDQPQHF
once,TRBV4-3,-,TRBJ2-3,TGCGCCAGCAGCCAAGATGGAATTAGCACAGATACGCAGTATTTT,CASSQDGISTDTQYF
-,TRBV9,TRBD1,TRBJ1-2,TGTGCCAGCACCCAGGGAGGGGGCACCTATGGCTACACCTTC,CASTQGGGTYGYTF
-,TRBV6-5,-,TRBJ1-5,TGTGCCAGCAGTTACCCCCTGAGGGGTAGGGAGCCTAATCAGCCCCAGCATTTT,CASSYPLRGREPNQPQHF
-,TRBV5-1,TRBD2,TRBJ2-7,TGCGCCAGCAGCTTGGAACTAGCGGGTGGCTACGAGCAGTACTTC,CASSLELAGGYEQYF
-,TRBV6-2/TRBV6-3,TRBD1,TRBJ1-2,TGTGCCAGCAGTCACGGGACAGGGGGCCGCACCTTC,CASSHGTGGRTF
few,TRBV9,TRBD1,TRBJ2-7,TGTGCCAGCAGCATCGGACAGGGGGTGTACGAGCAGTACTTC,CASSIGQGVYEQYF
-,TRBV18,TRBD2,TRBJ2-7,TGTGCCGGCTCACCACCGGGACTAGGGACGTCCGAGCAGTACTTC,CAGSPPGLGTSEQYF
-,TRBV11-1,-,TRBJ2-3,TGTGCCAGCAGCTCCTCACTGGGGTTCGACGCAGATACGCAGTATTTT,CASSSSLGFDADTQYF
-,TRBV6-5,-,TRBJ2-5,TGTGCCACGTTCCCCGTGGGTAGCTCAGAGACCCAGTACTTC,CATFPVGSSETQYF
-,TRBV6-5,-,TRBJ2-5,TGTGCCAGCAGTTACCGAGAGGGGACCCAGTACTTC,CASSYREGTQYF
-,TRBV5-1,-,TRBJ2-4,TGCGCCAGCAGCCTGGGCCCCCAAGCCAAAAACATTCAGTACTTC,CASSLGPQAKNIQYF
-,TRBV3-1,TRBD2,TRBJ2-7,TGTGCCGGCAGCCCTAGCGGGACTTACTCCTACGAGCAGTACTTC,CAGSPSGTYSYEQYF
once,TRBV5-1,-,TRBJ1-2,TGCGCCAGCAGCCCTGATTCGGGAAACTATGGCTACACCTTC,CASSPDSGNYGYTF